This paragraph reports one T cell receptor beta chain. Antigen unknown. The Oncomine TCR Beta short-read assay was applied to DNA of cultured CD4+ T cells. TCRdb re-derived calls from the PCR reads in MiXCR, one entry per CDR3 protein. The sample shows fewer than 14,000 distinct CDR3 sequences, approximately 80% of them seen only once. Treatment specified: approximately 9-day PBMC culture with coronavirus spike peptide pools or control peptides (ViraFEST assay). Peptide pools at approximately 10 ug/ml, together with approximately 10 IU/ml IL-2, were added to cultures of about 2 million PBMCs per well. The data were taken from a study of vaccination and CD4 T cells after COVID-19. Study information: Two doses of either BNT162b2 or mRNA-1273 vaccine were given to participants. Overlapping spike peptides served as the stimulus for the cells. These peptides came from SARS-CoV-2 and from the common cold coronaviruses HCoV-NL63, HCoV-OC43 and HCoV-229E. A median of 101 days (range 35 to 161) separated diagnosis from post-COVID sampling.

CDR1 is SEHNR, CDR2 FQNEAQ, per germline (reference sequence). The CDR3 has 14 amino acids. Trimming stripped 5 bases from V and 2 bases from J, with 12 bases between. The chain links TRBV7-9 to TRBJ2-5, with a weak D call TRBD2 (6 bases). Sequencing input: CD4+ T cells from blood, cultured in vitro. This TCR was sampled from a human donor who had recovered from COVID-19. CDR3 in amino acids: CASSRAGGQETQYF. DNA for the CDR3: TGTGCCAGCAGCAGAGCGGGCGGGCAAGAGACCCAGTACTTC.